This T cell receptor beta chain was retrieved from a study of T cell responses to AZD1222 COVID-19 vaccine (dated by TCRdb to the early 2020s). Looking at the study overall: A total of approximately 240 trial participants underwent TCR sequencing, of whom 207 had received two doses of AZD1222 and some 25 had received two doses of the MenACWY control vaccine. Enrollment into the trials was organized by age into subgroups of 18-55, 56-69 and 70-plus years, and those subgroups contained roughly 150, 30 and 60 TCR-sequenced participants, respectively.

With respect to this clone: Its cognate antigen has yet to be identified. No much larger clone is present one base from it, and per-base qualities are unavailable.

Sample time point, as interpreted from the label and publication: baseline before first vaccination. Explained via the paper, the treatment or condition label denotes: meningococcal conjugate vaccine given as trial control. The vaccinee samples were drawn from two UK trials, COV001 and COV002, one of which was a single-blind randomized controlled phase 2/3 trial testing AZD1222 (ChAdOx1 nCoV-19) in healthy adults. For TCRbeta chain sequencing, PBMC samples were collected from trial participants at day 0 and at day 28 after the second dose. The CDR3 regions of human TCRbeta chains were analyzed by immunosequencing. As for how the authors treated the data: TCRs in the repertoires were compared against a reference library of SARS-CoV-2-specific TCRs that had been generated with the MIRA antigen-specificity platform. Breadth was defined as the fraction of unique TCRs that were SARS-CoV-2-associated, and depth was defined as the fraction of total T cells that were SARS-CoV-2-associated. Using the MIRA data, each spike-specific TCR was assigned both to the spike region to which the TCR was reactive and to a CD4 or CD8 class. Log10-transformed breadth and depth values were compared by one-way ANOVA with Sidak's multiple comparisons tests. The source is immuneACCESS, and TCRdb retained only in-frame sequences with V and J called. Part of the clones is not carried over; for the studies checked, unresolved V genes explain less than half of this, and the remainder is unexplained. From that table come the V and J calls and clone size; the DNA was used to work out D and trimming. The sample table records some 150,000 clones; around 88% of these occur just once. Approximately 3.6% of the sample comes from the top ten.

Counted from cysteine to phenylalanine, this CDR3 has 17 amino acids. The CDR3 DNA has 51 bases and is translated from base 1. CDR1 and CDR2, looked up from the germline V gene, are MGHDK and SYGVNS. V is pruned by 4 bases and J by 1 base, leaving 7 bases of the junction without a gene match. Study-wide conclusions, independent of this receptor: Participants were mostly white British and included more females than males, and it was suggested by the authors that clonal diversity may have been underestimated. Nearly half of unique spike-specific TCRs reportedly recognized epitopes outside regions mutated in the B.1.351 and B.1.1.7 variants. Because no samples from the day 14 peak response were available, repertoires could be characterized only after the peak T cell response. Conclusions about previously exposed vaccinees are limited, since just five or six AZD1222 recipients were seropositive for SARS-CoV-2 at baseline. Spike-specific TCR breadth and depth rose significantly after two AZD1222 doses compared with day 0 and with MenACWY recipients. The 56-69-year group was small, and its depth increase did not reach significance, likely because of low power. The whole spike protein was spanned by vaccine-associated CD4 TCRs, and dominant responses were seen in regions 160-218 and 743-854.

This receptor chain uses TRBV25-1 and TRBJ1-5, with 10 bases aligning to TRBD1. The sequence derives from an adult in good health. This sample comprised peripheral blood, obtained on day 0 of MenACWY control vaccination. The nucleotide sequence reads TGTGCCAGCAGTGGGGGGGGACAGGGGATGAGCAATCAGCCCCAGCATTTT. Translated, it reads CASSGGGQGMSNQPQHF.